This record concerns one T cell receptor beta chain sequence. Both 60 Vbeta primers and 13 Jbeta primers went into the PCR. Assay: immunoSEQ multiplex PCR; the TCRdb copy retains only in-frame clones and omits some. The sample includes about 120,000 clones, approximately 80% of them seen just once. This sample is part of a study of cytomegalovirus exposure and HLA in healthy donors. From germline, CDR1 is SGHVS and CDR2 FQNEAQ. The trim removed 4 bases at V and 3 bases at J, leaving 3 bases unmatched. There are 16 residues in the CDR3. This receptor was obtained from a man aged 18 to 30 in good health and CMV-seropositive. Sequencing was carried out using PBMCs. The rearrangement joins TRBV7-8 to TRBJ1-6, with 10 bases lining up with TRBD1. The CDR3 protein is CASSSTGGLYNSPLHF. The DNA for the CDR3 is TGTGCCAGCAGCTCGACAGGGGGCCTCTATAATTCACCCCTCCACTTT.